The subject of this entry is one T cell receptor beta chain. CDR3 size: 14 residues. V was shortened by 5 bases and J by 3 bases, with 12 bases between the two germline ends. In germline, CDR1 is SGHNT, CDR2 YENEEA. This table comes from immunoSEQ multiplex PCR, and its TCRdb copy is limited to in-frame clones, with some not included. In the table there are tens of thousands of clones, approximately 89% of which are singletons. The record originates from a study of OX40 agonist ivuxolimab in advanced cancers. The TCR comes from an adult with an advanced solid tumor such as melanoma, head and neck, liver or kidney cancer. Sequenced here: CD4+ or CD8+ T cells sorted from blood, sampled in a trial of the OX40 agonist ivuxolimab. V and J are TRBV11-3 and TRBJ2-3, with a tentative D call TRBD1 (6 bases). CDR3 loop: CASSDRTGTDTQYF. CDR3 sequence (DNA): TGTGCCAGCAGCGACAGGACGGGTACAGATACGCAGTATTTT.